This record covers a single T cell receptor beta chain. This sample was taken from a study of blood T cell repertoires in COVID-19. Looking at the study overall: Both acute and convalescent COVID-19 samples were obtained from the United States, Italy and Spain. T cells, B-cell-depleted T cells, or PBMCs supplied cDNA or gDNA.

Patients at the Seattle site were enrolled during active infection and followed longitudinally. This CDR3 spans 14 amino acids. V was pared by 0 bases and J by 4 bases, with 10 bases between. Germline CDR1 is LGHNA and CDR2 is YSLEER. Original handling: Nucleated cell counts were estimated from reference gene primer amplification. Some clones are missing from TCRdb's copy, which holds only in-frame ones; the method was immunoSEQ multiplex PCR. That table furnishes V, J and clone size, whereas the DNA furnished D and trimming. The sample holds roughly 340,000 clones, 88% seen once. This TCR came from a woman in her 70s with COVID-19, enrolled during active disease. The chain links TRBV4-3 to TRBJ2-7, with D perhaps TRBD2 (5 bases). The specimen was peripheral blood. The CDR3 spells CASSQEDGEYEQYF. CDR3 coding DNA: TGCGCCAGCAGCCAAGAGGACGGGGAGTACGAGCAGTACTTC.